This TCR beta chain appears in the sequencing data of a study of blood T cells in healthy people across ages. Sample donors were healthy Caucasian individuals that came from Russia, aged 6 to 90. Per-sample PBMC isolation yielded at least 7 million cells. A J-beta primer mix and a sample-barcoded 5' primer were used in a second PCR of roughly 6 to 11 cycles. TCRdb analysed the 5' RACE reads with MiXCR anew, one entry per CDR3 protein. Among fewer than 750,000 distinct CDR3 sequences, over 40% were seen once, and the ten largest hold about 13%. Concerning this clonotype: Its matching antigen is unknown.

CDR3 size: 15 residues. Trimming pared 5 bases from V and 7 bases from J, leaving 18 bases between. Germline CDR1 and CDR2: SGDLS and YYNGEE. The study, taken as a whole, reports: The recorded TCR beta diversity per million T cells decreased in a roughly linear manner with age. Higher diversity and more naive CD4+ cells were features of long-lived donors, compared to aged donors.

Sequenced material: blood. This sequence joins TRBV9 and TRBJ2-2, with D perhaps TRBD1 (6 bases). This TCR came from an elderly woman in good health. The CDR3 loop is CASRQGRSSIGELFF. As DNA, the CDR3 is TGTGCCAGCAGACAGGGCAGGTCTTCTATCGGGGAGCTGTTTTTT.